A single sample is the source of the 22 T cell receptor beta chains below, sequenced in a study of Ad26.COV2.S vaccination and SARS-CoV-2 variants. The data were produced by immunoSEQ multiplex PCR, yet TCRdb's version contains in-frame clones alone and is incomplete. The top ten clones hold about 1.6% of a sample with hundreds of thousands of clones, approximately 92% of them seen once. The treatment is: 19 received Ad26.COV2.S at low or high dose, single or two shots; 5 received placebo; per-sample allocation not given. Specimens were obtained on day 63 following the first vaccine or placebo injection. The specimen was peripheral blood, collected in a trial of Ad26.COV2.S vaccine versus placebo. The receptors were sampled from a person aged 18 to 59 who received the Ad26.COV2.S COVID-19 vaccine or a placebo.

V usage is TRBV27 and J usage is TRBJ1-1; D not certain. V was shortened by 6 bases and J by 3 bases, with 14 bases between the two germline ends. From germline, CDR1 is MNHEY and CDR2 SMNVEV (reference sequence). This CDR3 is built from 14 residues. DNA for the CDR3: TGTGCCAGCAGAGGACTACTTGGGTACACTGAAGCTTTCTTT. Protein sequence: CASRGLLGYTEAFF.

This chain connects TRBV19 to TRBJ2-3; weak D call: TRBD1 (5 bases). Per germline, CDR1 LNHDA and CDR2 SQIVND (reference sequence). This CDR3 is built from 15 residues. V lost 3 bases and J lost 2, with 12 bases in between. CDR3 in amino acids: CASSILPGHTDTQYF. The CDR3, as DNA: TGTGCCAGTAGTATTCTGCCAGGGCACACAGATACGCAGTATTTT.

This chain links TRBV27 with TRBJ2-3, with a tentative D call TRBD2 (5 bases). CDR1 and CDR2 (germline): MNHEY, SMNVEV (reference sequence). Trimming removed 0 bases at V and 2 bases at J, with 12 bases between. This CDR3 has 16 amino acids. The CDR3 region is CASSLSLAQFTDTQYF. In DNA form, the CDR3 reads TGTGCCAGCAGTTTATCGCTAGCCCAATTCACAGATACGCAGTATTTT.

This chain joins TRBV4-1 and TRBJ2-2, with 7 bases matching TRBD1. Germline lookup yields CDR1 MGHRA and CDR2 YSYEKL. Germline trimming cut 8 bases from V and 4 bases from J; bases unmatched to any gene: 10. The CDR3 length is 15 residues. The CDR3 protein is CASHLTGRGTGELFF. The CDR3 nucleotides read TGCGCCAGCCACTTGACAGGGAGAGGCACCGGGGAGCTGTTTTTT.

V and J are TRBV28 and TRBJ1-5; TRBD1 matches at 7 bases. CDR1 is MDHEN and CDR2 is SYDVKM in the germline V gene. The CDR3 runs to 14 residues. V shed 7 bases, J shed 10 bases, and the junction held 13 bases outside the gene matches. CDR3 DNA: TGTGCCAGCAAGATGGGGCAGGGGGTAAGACCCCAGCATTTT. It specifies CASKMGQGVRPQHF.

This clone came up once. This chain links TRBV7-2 with TRBJ1-2; 7 positions agree with TRBD1. V lost 3 bases to trimming and J lost 1 base; unmatched junction nucleotides: 5. CDR1 and CDR2 (germline): SGHTA, FQGNSA. The CDR3 is 15 residues long. In nucleotides, the CDR3 is TGTGCCAGCAGCTTTAGACAGGGTGGTAACTATGGCTACACCTTC. This encodes CASSFRQGGNYGYTF.

V and J are TRBV19 and TRBJ2-7; D perhaps matches TRBD1 (6 bases). The V end lost 5 bases, the J end lost 1 base, and 9 bases lay between the germline ends. Germline CDR1 LNHDA, CDR2 SQIVND (reference sequence). This CDR3 has 13 residues. CDR3 amino acids: CASSFQGSYEQYF. CDR3 coding DNA: TGTGCCAGTAGTTTCCAGGGGTCCTACGAGCAGTACTTC.

This chain connects TRBV7-9 to TRBJ1-2; D is unresolved. The germline V gene has CDR1 SEHNR and CDR2 FQNEAQ (reference sequence). The CDR3 has 14 residues. The V gene lost 5 bases and the J gene lost 2 bases, with 12 bases spanning the gap. CDR3 coding DNA: TGTGCCAGCAGCCCATCTAAGTTCAACTATGGCTACACCTTC. Translating it yields CASSPSKFNYGYTF. Based on the CDR3 plus reference TRBV7-9 and TRBJ1-2, the full variable domain is DTGVSQNPRHKITKRGQNVTFRCDPISEHNRLYWYRQTLGQGPEFLTYFQNEAQLEKSRLLSDRFSAERPKGSFSTLEIQRTEQGDSAMYLCASSPSKFNYGYTFGSGTRLTVV.

The V call is TRBV6-6, the J call TRBJ1-1; D remains unclear. The germline gives CDR1 MNHNY, CDR2 SVGAGI (reference sequence). The CDR3 is 13 residues long. V was trimmed by 9 bases and J by 2 bases, leaving 13 bases between them. CDR3 region: CASFGIRNTEAFF. CDR3 DNA: TGTGCCAGTTTCGGGATCCGAAACACTGAAGCTTTCTTT.

The J gene is TRBJ2-1, the V gene TRBV7-8, with 7 bases lining up with TRBD2. Germline CDR1 and CDR2: SGHVS and FQNEAQ. The trim removed 3 bases at V and 12 bases at J, leaving 8 bases unmatched. The CDR3 length is 13 residues. This chain's CDR3 is CASSFSGRERQFF. CDR3 nucleotide sequence: TGTGCCAGCAGCTTCAGTGGGCGGGAGAGGCAGTTCTTC.

The chain carries TRBV7-8 and TRBJ2-7; unclear D gene. The germline V gene has CDR1 SGHVS and CDR2 FQNEAQ. V lost 1 base, J lost 0 bases, and 7 bases lay in between. The CDR3 contains 14 residues. Here the CDR3 reads CASSLGTDSYEQYF. CDR3 nucleotide sequence: TGTGCCAGCAGCTTAGGGACGGACTCCTACGAGCAGTACTTC.

The chain carries TRBV6-5 and TRBJ1-3, with D possibly TRBD1 on 5 matching bases. The CDR3 consists of 14 residues. In germline, CDR1 is MNHEY, CDR2 SVGAGI. V shed 6 bases and J shed 7 bases, with 16 bases lying between them. The DNA for the CDR3 is TGTGCCAGCAGCCGGGGTTATTGGGGGAACACCATATATTTT. It is translated as CASSRGYWGNTIYF.

The chain couples TRBV7-8 to TRBJ2-3; D is possibly TRBD2 (7 bases). This CDR3 has 16 amino acids. Per the germline V gene, CDR1 is SGHVS and CDR2 is FQNEAQ. V lost 4 bases to trimming and J lost 5 bases, with 19 bases between them. The CDR3 sequence: CASSSLREGGQDTQYF. Written as DNA, the CDR3 is TGTGCCAGCAGCTCACTGCGAGAGGGGGGGCAAGATACGCAGTATTTT. Full variable domain (rest looked up from reference TRBV7-8 and TRBJ2-3): GAGVSQSPRYKVAKRGQDVALRCDPISGHVSLFWYQQALGQGPEFLTYFQNEAQLDKSGLPSDRFFAERPEGSVSTLKIQRTQQEDSAVYLCASSSLREGGQDTQYFGPGTRLTVL.

This chain uses TRBV6-2 or TRBV6-3 with TRBJ1-1; a weak D match, TRBD1 (6 bases). V was cut by 0 bases and J by 10 bases, with 9 bases left in between. The CDR3 contains 12 residues. In germline, CDR1 is MNHEY, CDR2 SVGEGT. The CDR3 spells CASSYSGAGAFF. The CDR3 DNA reads TGTGCCAGCAGTTACTCGGGGGCAGGAGCTTTCTTT.

The chain employs TRBV5-1 and TRBJ2-1, with D possibly TRBD1 on 5 matching bases. Trimming stripped 4 bases from V and 1 base from J, with 12 bases between. The CDR3 extends over 15 amino acids. Per the germline V gene, CDR1 is SGHRS and CDR2 is YFSETQ. CDR3 protein: CASSVTGTSYNEQFF. CDR3 nucleotide sequence: TGCGCCAGCAGCGTAACAGGTACGTCCTACAATGAGCAGTTCTTC.

V usage is TRBV6-1 and J usage is TRBJ2-2; D remains ambiguous. Germline CDR1 and CDR2: MNHNS and SASEGT. This CDR3 has 16 residues. V lost 1 base to trimming and J lost 2 bases, with 11 bases between them. Written as DNA, the CDR3 is TGTGCCAGCAGTGAAGGAGAAAGGTTCAACACCGGGGAGCTGTTTTTT. Protein product: CASSEGERFNTGELFF.

The V call is TRBV6-1, the J call TRBJ1-1; unclear D gene. This CDR3 spans 17 amino acids. With 4 bases removed from V and 1 base from J, the gap between germline ends came to 19 bases. Germline lookup yields CDR1 MNHNS and CDR2 SASEGT. This CDR3 reads CASSVPLEGSENTEAFF. The DNA for the CDR3 is TGTGCCAGCAGTGTCCCCCTGGAGGGTTCAGAGAACACTGAAGCTTTCTTT.

The V gene is TRBV5-1, the J gene TRBJ2-7; no definite D call. The V end lost 0 bases, the J end lost 0 bases, and 7 bases lay between the germline ends. The germline V gene has CDR1 SGHRS and CDR2 YFSETQ. The CDR3 is made up of 14 amino acids. DNA of the CDR3: TGCGCCAGCAGCTTGGTAGTGAACTCCTACGAGCAGTACTTC. It encodes CASSLVVNSYEQYF.

The rearrangement uses TRBV6-2 or TRBV6-3 and TRBJ1-2, with D possibly being TRBD1 (5 bases). The CDR3 contains 14 residues. Trimming removed 2 bases from V and 4 bases from J, with 11 bases in between. Germline V lookup: CDR1 MNHEY, CDR2 SVGEGT. Written as DNA, the CDR3 is TGTGCCAGCAGTTACGGAGGGGTTGGCTATGGCTACACCTTC. Residues: CASSYGGVGYGYTF.

This chain links TRBV2 with TRBJ1-5; no clear D gene. Per germline, CDR1 SNHLY and CDR2 FYNNEI. The CDR3 is 14 amino acids. Trimming cost V 8 bases and J 1 base, with 12 bases left between them. The CDR3 spells CASAAKASNQPQHF. CDR3 sequence (DNA): TGTGCCAGCGCGGCGAAGGCGAGCAATCAGCCCCAGCATTTT. Full variable domain (remainder filled in from reference TRBV2 and TRBJ1-5): EPEVTQTPSHQVTQMGQEVILRCVPISNHLYFYWYRQILGQKVEFLVSFYNNEISEKSEIFDDQFSVERPDGSNFTLKIRSTKLEDSAMYFCASAAKASNQPQHFGDGTRLSIL.

The chain links TRBV4-3 to TRBJ1-4, with D hard to call. Germline V lookup: CDR1 LGHNA, CDR2 YSLEER. This CDR3 comprises 15 residues. Trimming removed 4 bases from V and 8 bases from J, with 17 bases in between. CDR3 residues: CASSPLPPFREKLFF. CDR3 sequence (DNA): TGCGCCAGCAGCCCCTTGCCCCCCTTTCGGGAAAAACTGTTTTTT.

This chain connects TRBV30 to TRBJ2-7; D is uncertain. V lost 0 bases to trimming and J lost 8 bases, with 11 bases between them. The CDR3 runs to 12 residues. The germline gives CDR1 GTSNPN, CDR2 SVGIG (reference sequence). CDR3 in DNA: TGTGCCTGGAGTGTACAAGCCAACAAGCAGTACTTC. Protein product: CAWSVQANKQYF.